Each of the 18 T cell receptor beta chains below was sequenced from the same sample in a study of shared clonotypes between healthy human individuals. Profiling relied on immunoSEQ multiplex PCR, and the TCRdb table lists in-frame clones only, not all of them. The sample shows hundreds of thousands of clones, 98% of them seen only once. CD45RO-negative cells were positively selected for CCR7, leaving out terminally differentiated effector memory CD45RA+ cells. The sample taken for sequencing was naive CD8+ T cells sorted from blood. Receptors were obtained from a man aged 25 to 45 in good health.

CDR3 amino acids: CASSLQGPIQYF. The CDR3 DNA reads as TGTGCCAGCAGCTTACAGGGGCCTATTCAATACTTC. The gene calls are TRBV7-9 and TRBJ2-5; TRBD1 is a possible D gene (6 bases). This CDR3 region has 12 residues. Deletions cut 2 bases from V and 14 bases from J, with 15 bases between. Germline V gene lookup returns CDR1 SEHNR and CDR2 FQNEAQ (reference sequence).

Only one count was recorded for this clone. This rearrangement joins TRBV10-2 to TRBJ1-1; a possible D gene is TRBD1 (5 bases). The CDR3 sequence is 13 residues long. In germline, CDR1 is WSHSY, CDR2 SAAADI. Trimming left V 8 bases short and J 1 base short, with 11 bases between. The CDR3 DNA sequence: TGCGCCAGCGGAACAGGTGAGAACACTGAAGCTTTCTTT. Translation gives CASGTGENTEAFF.

This sequence joins TRBV2 and TRBJ1-1, with D possibly being TRBD1 (5 bases). The germline gives CDR1 SNHLY, CDR2 FYNNEI. The CDR3 covers 14 residues. V was clipped by 6 bases and J by 0 bases, with 11 bases between them. In DNA, the CDR3 is TGTGCCAGCAGAGGGACTGTAATGAACACTGAAGCTTTCTTT. Its translation: CASRGTVMNTEAFF.

This chain joins TRBV4-2 and TRBJ2-7; a possible D gene is TRBD2 (6 bases). CDR3 length: 15 amino acids. V lost 6 bases to trimming and J lost 2 bases, with 17 bases between them. The V gene's germline CDR1 is LGHNA and CDR2 YNFKEQ. In nucleotides, the CDR3 is TGTGCCAGCAGACCGAGACTAGTGGACACCTACGAGCAGTACTTC. Translation gives CASRPRLVDTYEQYF.

In DNA, the CDR3 is TGTGCCAGCAGCCAAGCCCGGCACAGCGGCTATGGCTACACCTTC. Protein sequence: CASSQARHSGYGYTF. The chain has TRBV9 and TRBJ1-2; D is unresolved. Germline V CDR1 and CDR2: SGDLS, YYNGEE. CDR3 length equals 15 residues. The V end lost 4 bases, the J end lost 4 bases, and 17 bases lay between the germline ends. Full variable domain (remainder filled in from reference TRBV9 and TRBJ1-2): DSGVTQTPKHLITATGQRVTLRCSPRSGDLSVYWYQQSLDQGLQFLIQYYNGEERAKGNILERFSAQQFPDLHSELNLSSLELGDSALYFCASSQARHSGYGYTFGSGTRLTVV.

As for this clone: A junction boundary mismatches the germline segment, possibly from a read error. The V gene is TRBV29-1, the J gene TRBJ2-1; 7 bases match TRBD2. The CDR3 is 12 amino acids. Per germline, CDR1 SQVTM and CDR2 ANQGSEA. CDR3 region: CSVEARAGVYLF. CDR3 bases: TGCAGCGTTGAGGCCAGGGCGGGAGTGTATCTCTTC.

V and J are TRBV27 and TRBJ2-7; D is ambiguous. Trimming left V 4 bases short and J 4 bases short, with 11 bases between. Germline values: CDR1 MNHEY, CDR2 SMNVEV (reference sequence). This CDR3 is built from 13 residues. CDR3 DNA sequence: TGTGCCAGCAGTTACACAACCCGTTACGAGCAGTACTTC. This gives the protein CASSYTTRYEQYF.

As for this clone: The same CDR3 also results from other DNA sequences found in this sample. The V gene is TRBV27, the J gene TRBJ2-7; 8 bases are a match to TRBD1. Germline V gene sequence: CDR1 MNHEY, CDR2 SMNVEV (reference sequence). V trimming: 3 bases; J trimming: 3 bases; junction bases outside the gene matches: 4. CDR3 length: 14 amino acids. In nucleotides, the CDR3 is TGTGCCAGCAGTTTGGGGACAGGACGCTACGAGCAGTACTTC. This sequence encodes CASSLGTGRYEQYF.

The chain has TRBV13 and TRBJ2-2; 11 nucleotides line up with TRBD2. This CDR3 contains 15 residues. The ends lost 4 bases at V and 4 bases at J; junction bases unmatched: 2. From germline, CDR1 is PRHDT and CDR2 FYEKMQ (reference sequence). The CDR3, as DNA: TGTGCCAGCAGCTCCGGGACTAGCGGCACCGGGGAGCTGTTTTTT. Protein sequence: CASSSGTSGTGELFF.

The genes are TRBV5-6 and TRBJ2-7; D is uncertain. Per germline, CDR1 SGHDT and CDR2 YYEEEE. The V gene lost 2 bases and the J gene lost 5 bases, with 14 bases spanning the gap. This CDR3 spans 14 amino acids. CDR3 bases: TGTGCCAGCAGCTTTAGGGAATCAGGTCACGAGCAGTACTTC. Translating gives CASSFRESGHEQYF.

The V and J genes are TRBV4-1 and TRBJ2-7; 11 nucleotides align to TRBD2. J was trimmed by 1 base and V by 5 bases; bases with no gene match: 1. Germline V CDR1 and CDR2: MGHRA, YSYEKL. This CDR3 is 14 amino acids long. CDR3 loop: CASSRTSGSYEQYF. The CDR3 DNA reads as TGCGCCAGCAGCAGGACTAGCGGGTCCTACGAGCAGTACTTC.

The CDR3 sequence: CASSEWLDDRYEQYF. The CDR3 coding sequence is TGCGCCAGCAGTGAGTGGCTGGACGACCGTTACGAGCAGTACTTC. V usage is TRBV10-1 and J usage is TRBJ2-7; no firm D call. This CDR3 region has 15 residues. V was shortened by 1 base and J by 4 bases, with 14 bases between the two germline ends. Germline V lookup: CDR1 WNHNN, CDR2 SYGVQD (reference sequence).

V usage is TRBV9 and J usage is TRBJ1-1, with D perhaps TRBD1 (6 bases). The CDR3 length is 15 residues. Per germline, CDR1 SGDLS and CDR2 YYNGEE. The germline V and J ends were trimmed by 4 bases and 0 bases, with 13 bases remaining between them. As DNA, the CDR3 is TGTGCCAGCAGCACCCGACAGGTAATGAACACTGAAGCTTTCTTT. It is translated as CASSTRQVMNTEAFF.

The chain uses TRBV5-4 and TRBJ2-7, with D possibly TRBD2 on 6 matching bases. The CDR3 spans 14 residues. Trimming took 2 bases from V and 2 from J, leaving 11 bases between them. Germline V lookup: CDR1 SGHNT, CDR2 YYREEE (reference sequence). CDR3 region: CASSFYGSPYEQYF. The CDR3 DNA reads as TGTGCCAGCAGCTTCTACGGGAGTCCCTACGAGCAGTACTTC.

For the CDR3, the DNA is TGTGCCAGCAGCCCCGCAGGGGAGGCCTACGAGCAGTACTTC. The encoded protein is CASSPAGEAYEQYF. The J gene is TRBJ2-7, the V gene TRBV7-9; D is possibly TRBD1 or TRBD2 (6 bases each). This CDR3 is built from 14 residues. The V gene's germline CDR1 is SEHNR and CDR2 FQNEAQ (reference sequence). With 5 bases removed from V and 2 bases from J, the gap between germline ends came to 13 bases.

This chain connects TRBV5-5 to TRBJ2-7; D might be TRBD1 (6 bases). The CDR3 spans 13 residues. Trimming removed 4 bases from V and 7 bases from J, with 15 bases in between. The germline gives CDR1 SGHKS, CDR2 YYEKEE (reference sequence). CDR3: CASSALQGIEQYF. The CDR3 coding sequence is TGTGCCAGCAGCGCCTTACAGGGTATAGAGCAGTACTTC. The complete variable domain, with remaining parts taken from reference TRBV5-5 and TRBJ2-7, reads DAGVTQSPTHLIKTRGQQVTLRCSPISGHKSVSWYQQVLGQGPQFIFQYYEKEERGRGNFPDRFSARQFPNYSSELNVNALLLGDSALYLCASSALQGIEQYFGPGTRLTVT.

V gene TRBV6-5 combines with J gene TRBJ2-3; weak D call: TRBD1 (5 bases). The V end was cut by 3 bases, the J end by 2 bases, with 12 bases between. Germline V gene data show CDR1 as MNHEY and CDR2 as SVGAGI. CDR3 length equals 15 residues. CDR3: CASSYGQSFTDTQYF. CDR3 in DNA: TGTGCCAGCAGTTATGGACAATCCTTCACAGATACGCAGTATTTT.

The genes are TRBV7-9 and TRBJ2-1; no firm D call. This CDR3 spans 15 amino acids. From germline, CDR1 is SEHNR and CDR2 FQNEAQ (reference sequence). Trimming removed 2 bases at V and 2 bases at J, with 10 bases between. CDR3 in amino acids: CASSLTDPPYNEQFF. The DNA for the CDR3 is TGTGCCAGCAGCTTAACGGATCCTCCCTACAATGAGCAGTTCTTC.